The 8 T cell receptor beta chains given below trace back to one sample, sequenced in a study of cytomegalovirus exposure and HLA in healthy donors. Vbeta (60) and Jbeta (13) primers were used in the PCR. Libraries were prepared by immunoSEQ multiplex PCR; TCRdb keeps only in-frame clonotypes and omits some of them. The sample records roughly 140,000 clones, about three fifths being singletons. The sample comprised PBMCs. Receptors originate from a woman aged 55-69 years in good health and CMV-seropositive.

This clone appeared a few times. The V call is TRBV9, the J call TRBJ1-1; 8 bases line up with TRBD1. V trimming: 3 bases; J trimming: 4 bases; junction bases outside the gene matches: 11. The CDR3 sequence is 16 residues long. Germline CDR1 SGDLS, CDR2 YYNGEE. CDR3 sequence (DNA): TGTGCCAGCAGCGGAGGGACAGGAATTTCGTCCACTGAAGCTTTCTTT. It yields the protein CASSGGTGISSTEAFF. Full variable domain (outside the CDR3, taken from reference TRBV9 and TRBJ1-1): DSGVTQTPKHLITATGQRVTLRCSPRSGDLSVYWYQQSLDQGLQFLIQYYNGEERAKGNILERFSAQQFPDLHSELNLSSLELGDSALYFCASSGGTGISSTEAFFGQGTRLTVV.

The J gene is TRBJ2-4, the V gene TRBV18; 12 bases fit TRBD1. The V gene's germline CDR1 is KGHSH and CDR2 LQKENI. Trimming cost V 6 bases and J 6 bases; bases outside gene matches: 6. The CDR3 runs to 15 residues. CDR3 nucleotide sequence: TGTGCCAGCTCGTCGGGACAGGGGGCGGGAAACATTCAGTACTTC. This translates into CASSSGQGAGNIQYF.

The chain carries TRBV21-1 and TRBJ2-2; the table names TRBD1, a call not compared with the DNA. TRBV21-1 represents a pseudogene. This CDR3 spans 18 amino acids. The CDR3 coding sequence is TGTGCCAGCAGCTCGGGGTTGGTTGGACAGGCGAACACCGGGGAGCTGTTTTTT. As protein: CASSSGLVGQANTGELFF.

The genes are TRBV6-5 and TRBJ1-2; perhaps TRBD1 as D (6 bases). The V and J ends lost 0 bases and 14 bases respectively, with 19 bases between them. This CDR3 has 14 amino acids. In germline, CDR1 is MNHEY, CDR2 SVGAGI. The CDR3, as DNA: TGTGCCAGCAGTTACTCGCTTGGGGCCGGGAGGGGGACCTTC. This gives the protein CASSYSLGAGRGTF.

The V and J genes are TRBV30 and TRBJ1-2; 7 bases are shared with TRBD1. The CDR3 sequence is 13 residues long. V was pared by 0 bases and J by 6 bases, with 4 bases of the junction left unmatched. The V gene's germline CDR1 is GTSNPN and CDR2 SVGIG (reference sequence). The CDR3 loop reads CAWSVTGADGYTF. The CDR3 coding sequence is TGTGCCTGGAGTGTTACAGGGGCCGATGGCTACACCTTC.

The genes are TRBV28 and TRBJ1-1; 10 nucleotides align to TRBD1. CDR3 length equals 16 residues. Germline CDR1 is MDHEN and CDR2 is SYDVKM. The trim removed 3 bases at V and 7 bases at J, leaving 11 bases unmatched. This CDR3 reads CASSLSSGTGEVEAFF. In nucleotides, the CDR3 is TGTGCCAGCAGTTTGTCCTCCGGGACAGGGGAGGTTGAAGCTTTCTTT.

The chain links TRBV28 to TRBJ2-7, with D tentatively TRBD2 (7 bases). CDR1 is MDHEN and CDR2 is SYDVKM in the germline V gene. There are 15 residues in the CDR3. Trimming shortened V by 4 bases and J by 7 bases, and 20 bases separated the two germline ends. Written as DNA, the CDR3 is TGTGCCAGCAGTTCCCCGGGGGGCGGGAGCGATGAGCAGTACTTC. Translation gives CASSSPGGGSDEQYF.

J is TRBJ2-2 and V is TRBV19; possibly TRBD2 for D (6 bases). The CDR3 is made up of 15 amino acids. The V end was cut by 3 bases, the J end by 2 bases, with 10 bases between. Germline CDR1 is LNHDA and CDR2 is SQIVND (reference sequence). CDR3 nucleotides: TGTGCCAGTAGTATTGGGGGGTCTAACACCGGGGAGCTGTTTTTT. Encoded protein: CASSIGGSNTGELFF.